Listed here is a single T cell receptor (beta chain). This CDR3 has 16 amino acids. V lost 6 bases to trimming and J lost 3 bases, with 18 bases between them. Looked up from germline, CDR1 is MNHEY and CDR2 is SMNVEV (reference sequence). This entry is derived from a study of blood T cell repertoires in COVID-19. About the research overall: Both acute and convalescent COVID-19 samples were obtained from the United States, Italy and Spain. Nucleic acid was either cDNA or gDNA, and it came from T cells, B-cell-depleted T cells, or PBMCs.

Authors' processing steps: Reference gene primer amplification in the assay estimated nucleated cell counts. Measured with immunoSEQ multiplex PCR; TCRdb has only the in-frame clones, and not every one. D and trimming come from the DNA, and the V and J calls and clone size come from that table. There are approximately 45,000 clones in the sample; around three quarters occur only once, and around 60% lies in the top ten. The chain uses TRBV27 and TRBJ2-1; no clear D gene. This clonotype originated in a man older than 75 with acute or convalescent COVID-19. Sequenced: peripheral blood. CDR3 residues: CASSPEKVGHYNEQFF. In DNA form, the CDR3 reads TGTGCCAGCAGCCCGGAAAAGGTGGGCCACTACAATGAGCAGTTCTTC.